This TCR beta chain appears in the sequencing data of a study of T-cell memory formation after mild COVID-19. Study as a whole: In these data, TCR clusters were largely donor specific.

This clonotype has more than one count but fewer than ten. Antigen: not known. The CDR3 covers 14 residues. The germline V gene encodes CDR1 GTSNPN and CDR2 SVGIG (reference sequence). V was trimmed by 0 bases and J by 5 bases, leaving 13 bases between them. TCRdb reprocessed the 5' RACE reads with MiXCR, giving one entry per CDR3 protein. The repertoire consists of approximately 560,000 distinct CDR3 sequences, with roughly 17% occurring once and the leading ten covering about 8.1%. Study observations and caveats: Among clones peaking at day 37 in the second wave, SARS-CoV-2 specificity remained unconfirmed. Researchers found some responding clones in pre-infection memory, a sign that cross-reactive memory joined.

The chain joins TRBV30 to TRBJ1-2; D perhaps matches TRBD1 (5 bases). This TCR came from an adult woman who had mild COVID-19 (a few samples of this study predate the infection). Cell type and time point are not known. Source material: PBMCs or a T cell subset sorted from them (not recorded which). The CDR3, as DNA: TGTGCCTGGAGTGTACCGGCAGGGAAGTATGGCTACACCTTC. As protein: CAWSVPAGKYGYTF.